These 4 T cell receptor beta chains were all obtained from the same sample, sequenced in a study of blood T cell repertoires in COVID-19. TCRdb keeps only in-frame clones here, not all; method: immunoSEQ multiplex PCR. The sample has approximately 13,000 clones; roughly 75% are singletons. Sequenced: peripheral blood. The receptors were sampled from a boy under 10 years old with active or convalescent COVID-19.

This chain joins TRBV5-1 and TRBJ1-2; TRBD1 matches 10 bases. V shed 4 bases and J 8 bases; nucleotides not matched to a gene: 14. This CDR3 has 16 residues. Germline V lookup: CDR1 SGHRS, CDR2 YFSETQ. CDR3 loop: CASSQQGGQGKKGYTF. The CDR3 DNA sequence: TGCGCCAGCAGCCAGCAAGGGGGACAGGGGAAGAAGGGCTACACCTTC.

The rearrangement links TRBV30 to TRBJ2-2, with TRBD1 matching 7 bases. V trimming: 5 bases; J trimming: 1 base; junction bases outside the gene matches: 4. CDR3 size: 14 residues. Germline loops: CDR1 GTSNPN, CDR2 SVGIG (reference sequence). The CDR3 DNA sequence: TGTGCCTGGGGGGGACAGCTGAACACCGGGGAGCTGTTTTTT. It is translated as CAWGGQLNTGELFF.

The chain employs TRBV30 and TRBJ1-5; no clear D. Trimming pared 3 bases from V and 4 bases from J, leaving 13 bases between. Germline V gene data show CDR1 as GTSNPN and CDR2 as SVGIG (reference sequence). The CDR3 extends over 14 amino acids. CDR3 bases: TGTGCCTGGAGCCCCGGTTCATTAAATCAGCCCCAGCATTTT. Translation: CAWSPGSLNQPQHF.

The rearrangement joins TRBV6-6 to TRBJ1-3, with D perhaps matching TRBD1 (5 bases). This CDR3 has 11 residues. Between the trimmed V and J ends, which lost 9 bases and 4 bases, there was a span of 7 bases. The germline CDR1 and CDR2 sequences are MNHNY and SVGAGI (reference sequence). CDR3 region: CASYRGNTIYF. The CDR3 region has the DNA TGTGCCAGTTACAGGGGAAACACCATATATTTT.